The 23 T cell receptor beta chains given below trace back to one sample, sequenced in a study of OX40 agonist ivuxolimab in advanced cancers. Sequencing used immunoSEQ multiplex PCR; TCRdb keeps in-frame clones, though not all of them. The data show 34,000 or so clones, 75% to 95% seen once. Here the sequenced sample was CD4+ or CD8+ T cells sorted from blood, taken in a trial of the OX40 agonist ivuxolimab. These receptors were obtained from an adult with an advanced solid tumor such as melanoma, head and neck, liver or kidney cancer.

This CDR3 reads CASSPPVASNEKLFF. CDR3 DNA sequence: TGTGCCAGCAGCCCCCCCGTGGCAAGTAATGAAAAACTGTTTTTT. This sequence joins TRBV9 and TRBJ1-4; no clear D. The germline V gene encodes CDR1 SGDLS and CDR2 YYNGEE. Trimming stripped 4 bases from V and 4 bases from J, with 14 bases between. The CDR3 spans 15 residues. The entire variable domain, with the rest obtained from reference TRBV9 and TRBJ1-4, is as follows: DSGVTQTPKHLITATGQRVTLRCSPRSGDLSVYWYQQSLDQGLQFLIQYYNGEERAKGNILERFSAQQFPDLHSELNLSSLELGDSALYFCASSPPVASNEKLFFGSGTQLSVL.

This clone was recorded once. J is TRBJ1-5 and V is TRBV28; D possibly corresponds to TRBD1 (5 bases). The germline CDR1 and CDR2 sequences are MDHEN and SYDVKM. The CDR3 loop spans 14 amino acids. V dropped 5 bases and J dropped 5 bases, with 13 bases sitting between them. In nucleotides, the CDR3 is TGTGCCAGCAGTCCGGGGGAATCCTATCAGCCCCAGCATTTT. Amino acids: CASSPGESYQPQHF. Full variable domain (rest looked up from reference TRBV28 and TRBJ1-5): DVKVTQSSRYLVKRTGEKVFLECVQDMDHENMFWYRQDPGLGLRLIYFSYDVKMKEKGDIPEGYSVSREKKERFSLILESASTNQTSMYLCASSPGESYQPQHFGDGTRLSIL.

This clone occurred once. The chain combines TRBV27 with TRBJ1-1; weak D call: TRBD1 (6 bases). This CDR3 region has 15 residues. Trimming took 1 base from V and 1 from J, leaving 10 bases between them. Germline V gene data show CDR1 as MNHEY and CDR2 as SMNVEV (reference sequence). The CDR3: CASSLFGTPNTEAFF. The DNA of the CDR3 is TGTGCCAGCAGTTTATTCGGGACACCGAACACTGAAGCTTTCTTT.

The chain recombines TRBV6-1 with TRBJ1-1, with 10 bases identical to TRBD1. The CDR3 sequence is 17 residues long. V was clipped by 1 base and J by 0 bases; unmatched bases: 5. Germline V gene data show CDR1 as MNHNS and CDR2 as SASEGT. DNA for the CDR3: TGTGCCAGCAGTGAAGTCCCGGGACAGGGGATGAACACTGAAGCTTTCTTT. Protein: CASSEVPGQGMNTEAFF.

This chain links TRBV29-1 with TRBJ2-3; D is undetermined. V lost 5 bases and J lost 1, with 13 bases in between. The CDR3 is made up of 14 amino acids. Germline CDR1 and CDR2: SQVTM and ANQGSEA. CDR3 DNA sequence: TGCAGCGTTAAAGGTGCGGAAGGCACAGATACGCAGTATTTT. Translated: CSVKGAEGTDTQYF.

This chain uses TRBV11-2 with TRBJ2-4; TRBD2 matches at 8 bases. Germline trimming cut 7 bases from V and 3 bases from J; bases unmatched to any gene: 20. From germline, CDR1 is SGHAT and CDR2 FQNNGV. CDR3 length equals 19 residues. This CDR3 reads CASTLGVGRAYEDKNIQYF. CDR3 nucleotides: TGTGCCAGCACCCTCGGGGTCGGGAGGGCCTACGAAGACAAAAACATTCAGTACTTC.

This chain links TRBV28 with TRBJ2-1, with D tentatively TRBD2 (6 bases). Germline CDR1 MDHEN, CDR2 SYDVKM. This CDR3 comprises 16 residues. With 3 bases removed from V and 1 base from J, the gap between germline ends came to 13 bases. The CDR3 DNA is TGTGCCAGCAGTTTGCGGGCCGGAGGGTCCTACAATGAGCAGTTCTTC. This sequence encodes CASSLRAGGSYNEQFF.

This chain connects TRBV27 to TRBJ2-7, with 8 bases identical to TRBD1. The CDR3 is 16 amino acids. V trimming: 3 bases; J trimming: 3 bases; junction bases outside the gene matches: 10. Germline loops: CDR1 MNHEY, CDR2 SMNVEV (reference sequence). DNA for the CDR3: TGTGCCAGCAGTTTCTCTGTGGGGACAGGAGTCTACGAGCAGTACTTC. It is translated as CASSFSVGTGVYEQYF.

The gene calls are TRBV11-1 and TRBJ1-1, with a tentative D call TRBD1 (5 bases). The V end was cut by 3 bases, the J end by 4 bases, with 18 bases between. This CDR3 contains 16 residues. The germline gives CDR1 SGHAT, CDR2 FQDESV (reference sequence). This CDR3 reads CASSFDVGEGLTEAFF. DNA of the CDR3: TGTGCCAGCAGCTTCGACGTGGGGGAAGGACTCACTGAAGCTTTCTTT. The full variable domain, completed using reference TRBV11-1 and TRBJ1-1, is EAEVAQSPRYKITEKSQAVAFWCDPISGHATLYWYRQILGQGPELLVQFQDESVVDDSQLPKDRFSAERLKGVDSTLKIQPAELGDSAMYLCASSFDVGEGLTEAFFGQGTRLTVV.

This clone was seen more than once but under ten times. J is TRBJ2-7 and V is TRBV27; D is possibly TRBD1 (5 bases). The CDR3 is made up of 16 amino acids. Trimming removed 3 bases at V and 4 bases at J, with 19 bases between. The germline CDR1 and CDR2 sequences are MNHEY and SMNVEV (reference sequence). CDR3 bases: TGTGCCAGCAGTTTTAACCCTCCGGAGACAGTTTACGAGCAGTACTTC. It codes for CASSFNPPETVYEQYF.

The chain couples TRBV28 to TRBJ1-1; maybe TRBD1 (5 bases). Per germline, CDR1 MDHEN and CDR2 SYDVKM. V lost 3 bases and J lost 4, with 12 bases in between. This CDR3 comprises 14 residues. CDR3 in DNA: TGTGCCAGCAGTTTTAGAGGGGCTCGCACTGAAGCTTTCTTT. It yields the protein CASSFRGARTEAFF.

The chain is built from TRBV27 and TRBJ1-2, with 9 bases that match TRBD1. The CDR3 contains 18 residues. CDR1 and CDR2 from the germline V gene are MNHEY and SMNVEV (reference sequence). V shed 2 bases, J shed 4 bases, and the junction held 14 bases outside the gene matches. This CDR3 is CASSLGSRDRENLYGYTF. The CDR3 region has the DNA TGTGCCAGCAGTTTAGGGTCTCGGGACAGGGAGAACCTCTATGGCTACACCTTC.

The rearrangement links TRBV28 to TRBJ2-1; D unclear. The CDR3 covers 12 residues. The V and J ends lost 3 bases and 3 bases respectively, with 3 bases between them. Germline lookup yields CDR1 MDHEN and CDR2 SYDVKM. The CDR3 DNA sequence: TGTGCCAGCAGTTTGGACTACAATGAGCAGTTCTTC. It encodes CASSLDYNEQFF.

The chain is built from TRBV6-5 and TRBJ1-1; tentatively, D is TRBD1 (5 bases). Trimming shortened V by 6 bases and J by 0 bases, and 11 bases separated the two germline ends. Germline CDR1 and CDR2: MNHEY and SVGAGI. This CDR3 spans 14 amino acids. DNA of the CDR3: TGTGCCAGCAGCCGGACACTCTTGAACACTGAAGCTTTCTTT. As protein: CASSRTLLNTEAFF.

J is TRBJ2-1 and V is TRBV6-6; 9 bases map to TRBD1. V lost 7 bases and J lost 6; bases outside the gene matches: 4. The CDR3 loop spans 13 amino acids. Per germline, CDR1 MNHNY and CDR2 SVGAGI (reference sequence). CDR3 residues: CASTLTGGNEQFF. The CDR3 nucleotides are TGTGCCAGCACCTTGACAGGGGGCAATGAGCAGTTCTTC.

The V call is TRBV5-1, the J call TRBJ2-1; 9 nucleotides align to TRBD1. Germline V CDR1 and CDR2: SGHRS, YFSETQ. V was pared by 5 bases and J by 7 bases, with 10 bases of the junction left unmatched. The CDR3 contains 15 residues. CDR3 in amino acids: CASSSRDRALNEQFF. Written as DNA, the CDR3 is TGCGCCAGCAGTTCCCGGGACAGGGCTCTTAATGAGCAGTTCTTC.

The chain uses TRBV25-1 and TRBJ1-1, with D perhaps matching TRBD1 (5 bases). Germline V CDR1 and CDR2: MGHDK, SYGVNS. V gave up 1 base and J gave up 5 bases, with 8 bases separating them. This CDR3 is built from 13 residues. CDR3 protein: CASSEFGGTEAFF. The CDR3 DNA reads TGTGCCAGCAGTGAATTTGGGGGTACTGAAGCTTTCTTT.

The chain employs TRBV4-1 and TRBJ1-2; D is undetermined. The CDR3 extends over 11 amino acids. Trimming left V 1 base short and J 8 bases short, with 5 bases between. Germline V gene sequence: CDR1 MGHRA, CDR2 YSYEKL. The CDR3 nucleotides read TGCGCCAGCAGCCAAGGCTGGGGCTACACCTTC. This gives the protein CASSQGWGYTF.

This clone was detected once. This chain connects TRBV6-1 to TRBJ1-2; the D is unclear. In germline, CDR1 is MNHNS, CDR2 SASEGT. This CDR3 spans 14 amino acids. V lost 7 bases to trimming and J lost 4 bases, with 16 bases between them. In DNA, the CDR3 is TGTGCCAGCAAGGAGCGAGAATACTTCTATGGCTACACCTTC. Protein product: CASKEREYFYGYTF.

The rearrangement links TRBV25-1 to TRBJ1-6; D is uncertain. Between the trimmed V and J ends, which lost 2 bases and 2 bases, there was a span of 4 bases. Germline V lookup: CDR1 MGHDK, CDR2 SYGVNS. This CDR3 spans 14 amino acids. The CDR3 sequence is CASSEGAYNSPLHF. For the CDR3, the DNA is TGTGCCAGCAGTGAAGGGGCCTATAATTCACCCCTCCACTTT.

The chain uses TRBV2 and TRBJ2-1; 8 nucleotides align to TRBD1. CDR1 and CDR2 (germline): SNHLY, FYNNEI. The junction had 11 bases not matched to a gene; V was cut back by 6 bases and J by 7 bases. This CDR3 is 15 amino acids long. The CDR3 protein is CASRAGQGVGNEQFF. The CDR3 DNA reads TGTGCCAGCAGGGCTGGACAGGGCGTTGGAAATGAGCAGTTCTTC.

The rearrangement joins TRBV9 to TRBJ1-2; D unresolved. The CDR3 has 11 residues. V dropped 5 bases and J dropped 6 bases, with 8 bases sitting between them. Germline CDR1 and CDR2: SGDLS and YYNGEE. CDR3 sequence (DNA): TGTGCCAGCAGGGGAGTGAATGGCTACACCTTC. This sequence encodes CASRGVNGYTF.

This chain links TRBV6-4 with TRBJ2-7; 12 positions match TRBD2. The V and J ends lost 0 bases and 3 bases, in that order; junction bases with no gene match: 0. There are 15 residues in the CDR3. CDR1 and CDR2 from the germline V gene are MRHNA and SNTAGT. CDR3 amino acids: CASSDSTSGSYEQYF. CDR3 DNA sequence: TGTGCCAGCAGTGACTCGACTAGCGGGAGCTACGAGCAGTACTTC.